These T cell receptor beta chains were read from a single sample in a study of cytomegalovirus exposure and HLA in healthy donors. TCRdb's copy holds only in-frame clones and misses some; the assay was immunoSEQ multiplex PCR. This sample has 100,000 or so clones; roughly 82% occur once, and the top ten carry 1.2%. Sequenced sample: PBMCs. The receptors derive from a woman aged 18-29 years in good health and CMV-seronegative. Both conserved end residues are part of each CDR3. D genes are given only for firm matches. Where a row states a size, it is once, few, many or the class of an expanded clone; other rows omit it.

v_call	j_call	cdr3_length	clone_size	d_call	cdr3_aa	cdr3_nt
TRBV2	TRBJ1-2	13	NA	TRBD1	CASSYERGHGYTF	TGTGCCAGCAGTTATGAGAGGGGGCATGGCTACACCTTC
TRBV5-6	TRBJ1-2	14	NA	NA	CASSFVGADYGYTF	TGTGCCAGCAGCTTCGTGGGGGCAGACTATGGCTACACCTTC
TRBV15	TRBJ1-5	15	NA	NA	CATSRGRTDNQPQHF	TGTGCCACCAGCAGAGGCCGGACAGACAATCAGCCCCAGCATTTT
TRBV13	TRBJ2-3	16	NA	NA	CASSLGASSSTDTQYF	TGTGCCAGCAGCTTAGGGGCATCGTCTAGCACAGATACGCAGTATTTT
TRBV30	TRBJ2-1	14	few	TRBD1	CAFQTGISYNEQFF	TGTGCCTTCCAGACAGGGATCTCCTACAATGAGCAGTTCTTC
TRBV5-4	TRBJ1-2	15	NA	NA	CASSYRDMWLDGYTF	TGTGCCAGCAGCTACCGGGACATGTGGCTGGACGGCTACACCTTC
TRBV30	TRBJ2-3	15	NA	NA	CAWSVRASMPDTQYF	TGTGCCTGGAGTGTACGGGCTAGCATGCCAGATACGCAGTATTTT
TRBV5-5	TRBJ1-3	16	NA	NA	CASSLHSGSSGNTIYF	TGTGCCAGCAGCTTGCACTCGGGGAGCTCTGGAAACACCATATATTTT
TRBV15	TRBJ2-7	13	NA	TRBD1	CATSTTGEYEQYF	TGTGCCACCAGCACGACAGGGGAATACGAGCAGTACTTC
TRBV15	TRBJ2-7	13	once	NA	CATSPLANYEQYF	TGTGCCACCAGCCCACTAGCTAACTACGAGCAGTACTTC
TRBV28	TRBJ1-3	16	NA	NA	CASSLFRSTAGNTIYF	TGTGCCAGCAGTTTATTTCGCTCGACTGCCGGAAACACCATATATTTT
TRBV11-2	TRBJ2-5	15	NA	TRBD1	CASRLGTGAQETQYF	TGTGCCAGCAGACTCGGGACAGGAGCCCAAGAGACCCAGTACTTC
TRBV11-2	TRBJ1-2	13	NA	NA	CASSKGRDYGYTF	TGTGCCAGCAGCAAAGGGAGGGACTATGGCTACACCTTC
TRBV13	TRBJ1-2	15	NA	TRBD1	CASSFNRGQNYGYTF	TGTGCCAGCAGCTTTAACAGGGGGCAGAACTATGGCTACACCTTC
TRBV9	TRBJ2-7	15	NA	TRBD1	CASSVDGTGYCEQYF	TGTGCCAGCAGCGTAGATGGGACAGGTTACTGCGAGCAGTACTTC
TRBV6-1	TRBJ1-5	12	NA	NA	CASTGFNQPQHF	TGTGCCAGCACAGGGTTCAATCAGCCCCAGCATTTT
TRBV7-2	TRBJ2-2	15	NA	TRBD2	CASSLQRGSAGELFF	TGTGCCAGCAGCTTGCAGCGGGGATCCGCCGGGGAGCTGTTTTTT
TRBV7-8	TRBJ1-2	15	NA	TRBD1	CASSPIPERQGGYTF	TGTGCCAGCAGCCCAATCCCAGAACGACAGGGCGGCTACACCTTC
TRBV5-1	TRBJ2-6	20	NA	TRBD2	CASTFSSLSFGGTGANVLTF	TGCGCCAGCACCTTTTCTAGCTTGAGCTTCGGGGGGACTGGGGCCAACGTCCTGACTTTC
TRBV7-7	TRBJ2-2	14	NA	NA	CASTRAGVAGELFF	TGTGCTAGCACCCGGGCAGGGGTTGCCGGGGAGCTGTTTTTT
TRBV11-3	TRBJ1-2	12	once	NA	CASSLDSRGYTF	TGTGCCAGTAGCTTAGATTCCCGGGGCTACACCTTC
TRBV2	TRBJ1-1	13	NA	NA	CASSAVAENEAFF	TGTGCCAGCAGTGCCGTTGCGGAAAATGAAGCTTTCTTT
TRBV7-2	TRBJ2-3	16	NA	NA	CASSLNRRGRTDTQYF	TGTGCCAGCAGCCTAAATAGGCGGGGGCGCACAGATACGCAGTATTTT
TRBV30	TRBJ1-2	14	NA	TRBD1	CAWTRTGGNYGYTF	TGTGCCTGGACCAGGACAGGGGGCAACTATGGCTACACCTTC
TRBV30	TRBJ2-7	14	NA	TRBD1	CAWSVPGTGVEQYF	TGTGCCTGGAGTGTACCCGGGACAGGGGTCGAGCAGTACTTC
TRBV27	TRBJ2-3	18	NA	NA	CASSLSRPGITGADTQYF	TGTGCCAGCAGTTTAAGCCGCCCCGGGATCACGGGAGCAGATACGCAGTATTTT
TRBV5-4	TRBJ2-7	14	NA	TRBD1	CASSSYRGIYEQYF	TGTGCCAGCAGCTCTTACAGGGGGATCTACGAGCAGTACTTC
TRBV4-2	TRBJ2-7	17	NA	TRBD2	CASSRRISGQLLYEQYF	TGTGCCAGCAGCCGACGAATTAGCGGGCAACTTTTATACGAGCAGTACTTC
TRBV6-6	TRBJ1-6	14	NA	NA	CASSYRGFDSPLHF	TGTGCCAGCAGTTACAGGGGTTTCGATTCACCCCTCCACTTT
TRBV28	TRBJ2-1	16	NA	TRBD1	CASSLLGQGEGNEQFF	TGTGCCAGCAGTTTATTGGGACAGGGGGAAGGCAATGAGCAGTTCTTC
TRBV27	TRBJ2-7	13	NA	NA	CASSLSETYEQYF	TGTGCCAGCAGTTTATCGGAGACTTACGAGCAGTACTTC
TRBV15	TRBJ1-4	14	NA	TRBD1	CATSAGTGNEKLFF	TGTGCCACCAGCGCCGGGACAGGGAATGAAAAACTGTTTTTT
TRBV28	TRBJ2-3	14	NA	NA	CASSLTLKLDTQYF	TGTGCCAGCAGTCTCACACTAAAACTAGATACGCAGTATTTT
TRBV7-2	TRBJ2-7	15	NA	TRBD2	CASSRSSGNNYEQYF	TGTGCCAGCAGTCGCTCTAGCGGGAATAACTACGAGCAGTACTTC
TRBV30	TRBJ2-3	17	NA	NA	CASPSKSWVEGQDTQYF	TGTGCCTCCCCCAGCAAATCGTGGGTCGAGGGCCAAGATACGCAGTATTTT
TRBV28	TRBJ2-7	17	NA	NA	CASSSNPAGGFTYEQYF	TGTGCCAGCAGTTCAAACCCGGCAGGGGGGTTTACCTACGAGCAGTACTTC
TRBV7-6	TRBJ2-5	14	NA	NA	CASSPRTVQETQYF	TGTGCCAGCAGCCCGCGGACAGTTCAAGAGACCCAGTACTTC
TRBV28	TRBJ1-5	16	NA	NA	CASSLTGVGGNQPQHF	TGTGCCAGCAGTTTAACGGGCGTCGGGGGCAATCAGCCCCAGCATTTT
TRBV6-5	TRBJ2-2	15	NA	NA	CASKENRVDSGELFF	TGTGCCAGCAAGGAGAACAGGGTCGACTCCGGGGAGCTGTTTTTT
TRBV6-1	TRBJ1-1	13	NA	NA	CASSRRGNTEAFF	TGTGCCAGCTCCCGCCGGGGTAACACTGAAGCTTTCTTT
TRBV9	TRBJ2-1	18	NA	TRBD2	CASSQTTSGRATNNEQFF	TGTGCCAGCAGCCAAACGACTAGCGGGAGGGCCACAAACAATGAGCAGTTCTTC
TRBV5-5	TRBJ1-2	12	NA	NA	CASSLGPYGYTF	TGTGCCAGCAGCTTGGGTCCTTATGGCTACACCTTC
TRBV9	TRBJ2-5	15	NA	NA	CASSSLQGGRETQYF	TGTGCCAGCAGCTCATTACAGGGCGGGCGAGAGACCCAGTACTTC
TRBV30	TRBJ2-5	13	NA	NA	CTSTGVVGETQYF	TGTACCTCGACGGGGGTTGTTGGAGAGACCCAGTACTTC